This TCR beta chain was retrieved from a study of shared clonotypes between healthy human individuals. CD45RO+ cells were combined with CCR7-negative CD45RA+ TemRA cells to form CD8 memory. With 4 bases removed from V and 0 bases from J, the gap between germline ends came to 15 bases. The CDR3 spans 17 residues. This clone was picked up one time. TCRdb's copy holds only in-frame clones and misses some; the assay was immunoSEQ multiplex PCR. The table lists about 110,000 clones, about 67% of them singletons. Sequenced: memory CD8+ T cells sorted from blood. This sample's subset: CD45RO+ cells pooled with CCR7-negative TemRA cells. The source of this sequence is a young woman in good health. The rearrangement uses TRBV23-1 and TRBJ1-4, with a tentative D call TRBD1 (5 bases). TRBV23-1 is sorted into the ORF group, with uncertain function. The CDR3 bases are TGCGCCAGCAGTCCCTCACTGACAGCCGCAACTAATGAAAAACTGTTTTTT. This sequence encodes CASSPSLTAATNEKLFF.